This T cell receptor beta chain is from a study of T cells in Graves' hyperthyroidism and ophthalmopathy. Amplification of TCR beta CDR3 regions used RNA as the template. The HTBI primer set served for first-round RT-PCR of the TCR CDR3. TCRdb re-derived calls from the multiplex PCR reads in MiXCR, one entry per CDR3 protein. The sample has 350,000 or so distinct CDR3 sequences, roughly 18% seen once; the top ten hold about 14%. Patients showing uncontrolled infection, other autoimmune disease, pregnancy or lactation were ineligible. PBMCs stemmed from about 9.7 ml fresh peripheral blood. The study's findings and limits: Ophthalmopathy was model-predicted a median about 6.7 months pre-onset.

This clonotype has a count of ten or more. Its matching antigen is unknown. The CDR3 totals 17 residues. V lost 10 bases and J 2 bases, leaving 26 bases between the germline ends. Germline V gene lookup returns CDR1 MNHEY and CDR2 SMNVEV (reference sequence). The sample was blood. The sequence was collected from a middle-aged woman with Graves' ophthalmopathy. The chain carries TRBV27 and TRBJ2-5, with a weak D call TRBD1 (6 bases). CDR3 nucleotides: TGTGCCACCAAGAACGTTCAACCAGGGGTCGGGCAAGAGACCCAGTACTTC. Translated: CATKNVQPGVGQETQYF.